This TCR beta chain was recorded in a study of blood T cell repertoires in COVID-19. Study summary: Sample material is recorded as cDNA or gDNA derived from T cells, B-cell-depleted T cells, or PBMCs.

The CDR3 is made up of 14 amino acids. Unmatched junction bases numbered 5, after V lost 3 bases and J lost 6 bases. CDR1 and CDR2 (germline): MDHEN, SYDVKM. Repertoires were generated with immunoSEQ multiplex PCR, while TCRdb's copy carries only in-frame clones and drops some. Of more than 60,000 clones in the sample, about four fifths are singletons; the top ten hold less than 11%. V gene TRBV28 combines with J gene TRBJ1-2, with 9 bases fitting TRBD1. This TCR was sampled from a man aged 55 to 70 with acute or convalescent COVID-19. The sequenced sample consisted of peripheral blood. CDR3: CASSLTGGIDGYTF. The CDR3 bases are TGTGCCAGCAGTTTGACAGGGGGGATAGATGGCTACACCTTC.